Below are 26 T cell receptor beta chains sequenced from a single sample in a study of CD8+CD57+ T cells in acquired aplastic anemia. By flow cytometry, patients selected for sequencing had shown an expansion of CD8+CD57+ cells. Genomic DNA constituted the template upon which TCR beta VDJ and CDR3 profiling was performed. MiXCR, run by TCRdb on the reads, gives a single entry per CDR3 protein. The sample lists 150,000 to 200,000 distinct CDR3 sequences, around 50% seen once, with approximately 13% in the top ten. Sequencing input: sorted CD4+, CD8+, or CD8+CD57+ T cells (not recorded which) from PBMCs. Every receptor here comes from a human donor with aplastic anemia.

The chain couples TRBV19 to TRBJ2-2; TRBD1 matches 7 bases. CDR1 LNHDA and CDR2 SQIVND come from the germline V gene (reference sequence). V lost 6 bases to trimming and J lost 3 bases; unmatched junction nucleotides: 4. This CDR3 spans 14 amino acids. The CDR3 loop reads CASRAGGDTGELFF. The CDR3 bases are TGTGCCAGTAGGGCAGGGGGTGACACCGGGGAGCTGTTTTTT.

Concerning this clonotype: Likely a read error: the CDR3 ends without its conserved phenylalanine or tryptophan. This rearrangement joins TRBV30 to TRBJ1-1, with 7 bases fitting TRBD1. J was trimmed by 9 bases and V by 5 bases; bases with no gene match: 6. CDR3 length: 11 residues. Looked up from germline, CDR1 is GTSNPN and CDR2 is SVGIG (reference sequence). The CDR3, as DNA: TGTGCCTGGGGAGACAGGGAGCAAGCTTTCCCT. It codes for CAWGDREQAFP.

This clonotype was counted many times. This chain uses TRBV12-3 or TRBV12-4 with TRBJ2-7; D gene unclear. Trimming took off 2 bases at V and 1 base at J, with 6 bases between the two ends. CDR3 length equals 13 residues. The CDR3 coding sequence is TGTGCCAGCAGTTTACAGCAGTCCTACGAGCAGTACTTC. Translated: CASSLQQSYEQYF.

As to this clonotype: The conserved final phenylalanine or tryptophan is absent from the CDR3, which likely points to a read error. The J gene is TRBJ2-7, the V gene TRBV10-1; no firm D call. Germline CDR1 and CDR2: WNHNN and SYGVQD (reference sequence). The V and J ends lost 6 bases and 5 bases respectively, with 14 bases between them. The CDR3 consists of 13 residues. The CDR3 DNA reads as TGCGCCAGCAGCCCAGCAACCCTACACGAGCAGTACCTC. It codes for CASSPATLHEQYL.

This clonotype was seen only a few times. The genes are TRBV15 and TRBJ2-5, with 7 bases identical to TRBD2. The CDR3 covers 16 residues. Germline V CDR1 and CDR2: LNHNV, YYDKDF (reference sequence). The V and J ends lost 4 bases and 1 base, in that order; junction bases with no gene match: 9. The CDR3 coding sequence is TGTGCCACCAGCAATGGGAGGGCGGGTCTCCAAGAGACCCAGTACTTC. It translates to CATSNGRAGLQETQYF.

The rearrangement joins TRBV2 to TRBJ2-6; maybe TRBD1 (6 bases). The length of the CDR3 is 16 residues. V was trimmed by 3 bases and J by 2 bases, leaving 11 bases between them. Germline lookup yields CDR1 SNHLY and CDR2 FYNNEI. This CDR3 is CASSEFRGTGANVLTF. The CDR3 coding sequence is TGTGCCAGCAGTGAGTTCAGGGGCACTGGGGCCAACGTCCTGACTTTC. The whole variable domain, remainder taken from reference TRBV2 and TRBJ2-6, is EPEVTQTPSHQVTQMGQEVILRCVPISNHLYFYWYRQILGQKVEFLVSFYNNEISEKSEIFDDQFSVERPDGSNFTLKIRSTKLEDSAMYFCASSEFRGTGANVLTFGAGSRLTVL.

This chain joins TRBV7-9 and TRBJ1-5; no reliable D call. The CDR3 contains 13 residues. Germline assignment: CDR1 SEHNR and CDR2 FQNEAQ (reference sequence). Trimming shortened V by 4 bases and J by 5 bases, and 9 bases separated the two germline ends. In DNA, the CDR3 is TGTGCCAGCAGCTCCTCTCTCCATCAGCCCCAGCATTTT. Protein sequence: CASSSSLHQPQHF.

The chain joins TRBV12-3 or TRBV12-4 to TRBJ2-7; D is uncertain. This CDR3 has 12 residues. V lost 1 base, J lost 6 bases, and 7 bases lay in between. The CDR3 region has the DNA TGTGCCAGCAGTTTAGGGAAAGGCGAGCAGTACTTC. This sequence encodes CASSLGKGEQYF.

This clonotype has more than one count but fewer than ten. The CDR3 spells CASSLFDRGSTDTQYF. CDR3 in DNA: TGTGCCAGCTCACTATTCGACAGGGGGAGTACAGATACGCAGTATTTT. The gene calls are TRBV18 and TRBJ2-3; 9 bases fit TRBD1. In germline, CDR1 is KGHSH, CDR2 LQKENI. The trim removed 4 bases at V and 3 bases at J, leaving 8 bases unmatched. The CDR3 length is 16 residues.

This clonotype has at least ten counts. The rearrangement uses TRBV12-3 or TRBV12-4 and TRBJ2-6, with D unclear. The V and J ends lost 1 base and 0 bases respectively, with 4 bases between them. This CDR3 region has 15 residues. In DNA, the CDR3 is TGTGCCAGCAGTTTAGTAGCCTCTGGGGCCAACGTCCTGACTTTC. It yields the protein CASSLVASGANVLTF.

This clonotype has more than one count but fewer than ten. The V call is TRBV19, the J call TRBJ2-1; D is undetermined. The CDR3 totals 12 residues. The V end lost 9 bases, the J end lost 7 bases, and 13 bases lay between the germline ends. Germline V gives CDR1 LNHDA, CDR2 SQIVND (reference sequence). The CDR3 sequence: CASGRNQNEQFF. In DNA form, the CDR3 reads TGTGCCAGCGGACGTAACCAGAATGAGCAGTTCTTC.

This clonotype was recorded a few times. The chain employs TRBV15 and TRBJ1-5; no clear D gene. CDR1 is LNHNV, CDR2 YYDKDF, per germline (reference sequence). The V end was cut by 2 bases, the J end by 3 bases, with 8 bases between. CDR3 length: 14 amino acids. This CDR3 is CATSRSRTNQPQHF. CDR3 sequence (DNA): TGTGCCACCAGCAGAAGCAGGACCAATCAGCCCCAGCATTTT.

The V gene is TRBV7-2, the J gene TRBJ2-2; no reliable D call. With 4 bases removed from V and 7 bases from J, the gap between germline ends came to 10 bases. The CDR3 loop spans 13 amino acids. Germline V CDR1 and CDR2: SGHTA, FQGNSA. The CDR3 loop reads CASSSLPLGELFF. The CDR3 DNA reads as TGTGCCAGCAGCTCCTTACCACTCGGGGAGCTGTTTTTT.

This chain uses TRBV29-1 with TRBJ1-5; D is possibly TRBD1 (5 bases). Germline V gives CDR1 SQVTM, CDR2 ANQGSEA. V was cut by 6 bases and J by 1 base, with 19 bases left in between. This CDR3 is built from 16 residues. The CDR3, as DNA: TGCAGCGTAGGCTGGGGTGGGGGAACCAGCAATCAGCCCCAGCATTTT. Amino acid sequence: CSVGWGGGTSNQPQHF.

This clonotype was found once. The gene calls are TRBV11-1 and TRBJ2-3; D not certain. Germline values: CDR1 SGHAT, CDR2 FQDESV (reference sequence). The CDR3 runs to 13 residues. Trimming pared 1 base from V and 7 bases from J, leaving 9 bases between. The DNA of the CDR3 is TGTGCCAGCAGCTTAGGCAGGCGAAATACGCAGTATTTT. It specifies CASSLGRRNTQYF.

The chain links TRBV29-1 to TRBJ1-5, with TRBD1 matching 7 bases. V lost 4 bases and J lost 5; bases outside the gene matches: 2. Germline CDR1 reads SQVTM; CDR2 reads ANQGSEA. The CDR3 sequence is 12 residues long. CDR3 DNA: TGCAGCGTTGGGGACAGCCATCAGCCCCAGCATTTT. Its translation is CSVGDSHQPQHF.

At least ten counts were recorded for this clonotype. The rearrangement uses TRBV29-1 and TRBJ2-1; D is undetermined. This CDR3 is 13 amino acids long. Germline loops: CDR1 SQVTM, CDR2 ANQGSEA. The germline V and J ends were trimmed by 2 bases and 0 bases, with 5 bases remaining between them. CDR3 DNA sequence: TGCAGCGTTGAACAGAGCTCCTACAATGAGCAGTTCTTC. Protein sequence: CSVEQSSYNEQFF.

About this clonotype: With a much larger clone just one base away, this may be a read error. This sequence joins TRBV6-1 and TRBJ2-7, with TRBD1 matching 10 bases. Trimming took 4 bases from V and 2 from J; bases not matched to a gene: 8. The germline V gene encodes CDR1 MNHNS and CDR2 SASEGT. CDR3 size: 16 residues. CDR3 protein: CASSGQGASFAYEQYF. The CDR3 nucleotides are TGTGCCAGCAGTGGACAGGGGGCAAGTTTCGCCTACGAGCAGTACTTC.

There are a few counts of this clonotype. The chain employs TRBV5-5 and TRBJ2-2, with TRBD2 identical over 7 bases. This CDR3 contains 15 residues. The germline V gene encodes CDR1 SGHKS and CDR2 YYEKEE (reference sequence). V trimming: 2 bases; J trimming: 7 bases; junction bases outside the gene matches: 8. This chain's CDR3 is CASSFGGIGGGELFF. CDR3 nucleotide sequence: TGTGCCAGCAGCTTCGGGGGGATCGGGGGCGGGGAGCTGTTTTTT.

The chain has TRBV6-1 and TRBJ1-4, with TRBD1 identical over 7 bases. Losses at the gene ends were 8 bases for V and 3 bases for J; bases not matched to a gene: 3. Per the germline V gene, CDR1 is MNHNS and CDR2 is SASEGT. The CDR3 sequence is 13 residues long. The CDR3 is CASSRGANEKLFF. CDR3 DNA sequence: TGTGCCAGCTCCAGGGGGGCTAATGAAAAACTGTTTTTT.

The chain has TRBV24-1 and TRBJ2-7; 9 nucleotides line up with TRBD1. CDR1 and CDR2 (germline): KGHDR, SFDVKD. Trimming took 6 bases from V and 0 from J; bases not matched to a gene: 8. This CDR3 is built from 16 residues. CDR3 sequence: CATSKVGTGSSYEQYF. The CDR3 region has the DNA TGTGCCACCAGTAAGGTGGGGACAGGGAGCTCCTACGAGCAGTACTTC.

This clonotype was counted at least ten times. This chain joins TRBV20-1 and TRBJ2-7; D possibly corresponds to TRBD1 (6 bases). Germline CDR1 reads DFQATT; CDR2 reads SNEGSKA (reference sequence). V was trimmed by 0 bases and J by 3 bases, leaving 12 bases between them. CDR3 length: 14 residues. The CDR3 protein is CSARDPGTSYEQYF. Written as DNA, the CDR3 is TGCAGTGCTAGAGATCCCGGGACAAGCTACGAGCAGTACTTC.

This chain connects TRBV29-1 to TRBJ1-5; maybe TRBD1 (6 bases). This CDR3 is 13 amino acids long. Germline CDR1 and CDR2: SQVTM and ANQGSEA. Between the trimmed V and J ends, which lost 5 bases and 7 bases, there was a span of 15 bases. This CDR3 is CSVHAGEGQPQHF. DNA of the CDR3: TGCAGCGTTCACGCAGGGGAAGGACAGCCCCAGCATTTT. Together with reference TRBV29-1 and TRBJ1-5, the CDR3 gives the full variable domain: SAVISQKPSRDICQRGTSLTIQCQVDSQVTMMFWYRQQPGQSLTLIATANQGSEATYESGFVIDKFPISRPNLTFSTLTVSNMSPEDSSIYLCSVHAGEGQPQHFGDGTRLSIL.

This clonotype was detected ten times or more. The CDR3 bases are TGTGCCAGCAGTGTCCGTAGCGGGGCCTCCTCAGATGAGCAGTTCTTC. This codes for CASSVRSGASSDEQFF. V usage is TRBV2 and J usage is TRBJ2-1, with 8 bases that match TRBD2. Trimming cost V 4 bases and J 8 bases; bases outside gene matches: 13. Germline V CDR1 and CDR2: SNHLY, FYNNEI. CDR3 size: 16 residues.

This chain links TRBV9 with TRBJ2-5; D is possibly TRBD1 (6 bases). The J call is uncertain, as TRBJ2-7 better fits the DNA end. The CDR3 sequence is 15 residues long. The germline V gene encodes CDR1 SGDLS and CDR2 YYNGEE. CDR3 region: CASSPTGKKGYEQYF. CDR3 nucleotides: TGTGCCAGCAGCCCTACAGGGAAGAAAGGCTACGAGCAGTACTTC.

The V and J genes are TRBV6-1 and TRBJ1-1; D remains unclear. Germline values: CDR1 MNHNS, CDR2 SASEGT. Trimming cost V 2 bases and J 8 bases, with 21 bases left between them. The CDR3 covers 16 residues. The CDR3 sequence: CASSESGPRAAVEAFF. The CDR3 region has the DNA TGTGCCAGCAGTGAAAGCGGCCCTCGGGCTGCCGTCGAAGCTTTCTTT.